The source of this T cell receptor (beta chain) is a study of read filtering for tumor transcriptome and immune sequencing. As for the study in general: The cohort had roughly 16 men and 14 to 15 women aged roughly 40 to 90, mean about 66 years. Whole-transcriptome libraries were prepared after DNase treatment.

This library used around 400 ng RNA and molecular barcoded adaptors spanning alpha/delta and beta/gamma chains. TCRdb recomputed calls from the reads with MiXCR, one row per CDR3 protein. The profile shows around 33,000 distinct CDR3 sequences, around 18% of them singletons. The germline V and J ends were trimmed by 9 bases and 1 base, with 13 bases remaining between them. Germline CDR1 reads MDHEN; CDR2 reads SYDVKM. CDR3 length equals 13 residues. This clonotype occurred many times. The chain uses TRBV28 and TRBJ2-7, with a weak D call TRBD1 (6 bases). Sequencing used a population of CD138-negative cells sorted from bone marrow. This clonotype originated in a donor at least 40 years old with multiple myeloma. CDR3 coding DNA: TGTGCCAGTCGGACAGTATTTTCCTACGAGCAGTACTTC. Protein: CASRTVFSYEQYF.